The entry below describes one T cell receptor beta chain. This CDR3 spans 14 amino acids. V shed 8 bases and J shed 1 base, with 12 bases lying between them. Germline-derived CDR1 and CDR2 are SGHAT and FQNNGV. Template for every sorted-subset replicate PCR totaled 150 to 250 ng DNA, 30,000 to 35,000 T cell genomes. Sequenced by immunoSEQ multiplex PCR; TCRdb stores in-frame clones only, minus some. The sample carries approximately 2.1 million clones, about 92% recorded once. The source of the sample is a study of shared clonotypes between healthy human individuals. Sequencing was carried out using naive CD4+ T cells from PBMCs. Subset given: CD45RA+ positively selected. The chain is built from TRBV11-2 and TRBJ2-1, with a weak D call TRBD2 (6 bases). This clonotype was obtained from a young man in good health. Some clones in this sample may be carry-over from other donors' samples. The CDR3 protein is CASGWRGSYNEQFF. CDR3 DNA sequence: TGTGCCAGCGGCTGGAGGGGATCCTACAATGAGCAGTTCTTC.